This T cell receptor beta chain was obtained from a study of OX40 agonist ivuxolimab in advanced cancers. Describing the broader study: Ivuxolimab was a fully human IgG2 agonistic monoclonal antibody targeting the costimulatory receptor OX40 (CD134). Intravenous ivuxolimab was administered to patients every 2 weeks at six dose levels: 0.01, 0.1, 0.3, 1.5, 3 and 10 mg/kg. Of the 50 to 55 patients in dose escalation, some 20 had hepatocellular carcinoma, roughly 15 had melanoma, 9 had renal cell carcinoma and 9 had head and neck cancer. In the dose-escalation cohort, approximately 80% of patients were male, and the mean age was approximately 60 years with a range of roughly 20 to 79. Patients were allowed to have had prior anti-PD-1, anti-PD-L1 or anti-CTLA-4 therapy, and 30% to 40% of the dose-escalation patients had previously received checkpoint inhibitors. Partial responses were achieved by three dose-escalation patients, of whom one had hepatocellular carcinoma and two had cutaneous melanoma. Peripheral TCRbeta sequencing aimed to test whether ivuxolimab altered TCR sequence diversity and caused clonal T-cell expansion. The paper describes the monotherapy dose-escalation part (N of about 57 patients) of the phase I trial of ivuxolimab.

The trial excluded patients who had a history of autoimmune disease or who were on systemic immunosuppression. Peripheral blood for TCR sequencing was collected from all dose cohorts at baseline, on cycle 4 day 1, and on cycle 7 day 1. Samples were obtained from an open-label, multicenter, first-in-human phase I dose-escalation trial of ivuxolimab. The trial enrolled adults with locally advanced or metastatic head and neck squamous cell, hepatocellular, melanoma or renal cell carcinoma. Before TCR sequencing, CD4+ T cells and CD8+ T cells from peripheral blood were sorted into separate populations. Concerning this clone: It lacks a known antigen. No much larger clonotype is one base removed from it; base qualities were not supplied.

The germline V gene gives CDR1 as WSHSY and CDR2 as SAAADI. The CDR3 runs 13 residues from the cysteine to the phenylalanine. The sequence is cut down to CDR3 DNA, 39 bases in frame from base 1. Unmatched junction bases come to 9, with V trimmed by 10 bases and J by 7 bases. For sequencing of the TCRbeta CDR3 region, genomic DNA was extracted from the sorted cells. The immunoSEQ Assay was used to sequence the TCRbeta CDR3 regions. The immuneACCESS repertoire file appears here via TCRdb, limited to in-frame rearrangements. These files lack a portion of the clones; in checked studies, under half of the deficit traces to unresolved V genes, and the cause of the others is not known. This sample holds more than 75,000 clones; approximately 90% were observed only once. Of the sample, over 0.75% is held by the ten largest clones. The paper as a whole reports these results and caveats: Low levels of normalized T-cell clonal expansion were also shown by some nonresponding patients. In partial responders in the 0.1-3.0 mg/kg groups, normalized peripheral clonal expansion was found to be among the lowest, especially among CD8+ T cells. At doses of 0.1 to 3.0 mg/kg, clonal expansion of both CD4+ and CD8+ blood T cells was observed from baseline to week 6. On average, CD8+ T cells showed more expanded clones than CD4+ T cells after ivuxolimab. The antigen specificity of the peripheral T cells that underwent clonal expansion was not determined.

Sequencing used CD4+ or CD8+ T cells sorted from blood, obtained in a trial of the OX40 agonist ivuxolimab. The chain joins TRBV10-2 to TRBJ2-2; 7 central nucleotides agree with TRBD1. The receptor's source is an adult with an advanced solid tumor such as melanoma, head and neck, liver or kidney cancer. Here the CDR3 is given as CATELGGGGELFF. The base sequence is TGCGCCACCGAACTAGGGGGCGGCGGGGAGCTGTTTTTT.